This T cell receptor beta chain was retrieved from a study of CD8+CD57+ T cells in acquired aplastic anemia. Germline CDR1 and CDR2: DFQATT and SNEGSKA (reference sequence). The CDR3 totals 13 residues. V lost 4 bases and J lost 0, with 9 bases in between. Only patients with CD8+CD57+ cell expansion on flow cytometry were chosen for sequencing. TCR beta VDJ and CDR3 profiling used genomic DNA as template. TCRdb reanalysed the reads using MiXCR and keeps one entry per CDR3 protein. The repertoire holds some 180,000 distinct CDR3 sequences, with roughly 60% as singletons. The sequence was obtained from a human donor with aplastic anemia. This rearrangement joins TRBV20-1 to TRBJ1-1; D gene uncertain. The sequenced material came from sorted CD4+, CD8+, or CD8+CD57+ T cells (not recorded which) from PBMCs. CDR3 coding DNA: TGCAGTGCTACGAGGACGGTGAACACTGAAGCTTTCTTT. As protein: CSATRTVNTEAFF.